This T cell receptor (beta chain) was identified during a study of T cells after yellow fever vaccination. Study results and limitations: The CD4 compartment and the CD8 compartment contained a small share of clonotypes in common. Subsequent booster samples again held most clones from primary vaccination (approximately 95% CD4, approximately 86% CD8).

A few counts support this clonotype. One junction end disagrees with the germline gene, perhaps due to a read error. Template-switching 5'RACE yielded the TCR cDNA; a universal primer site and UMIs were added in the process. MiXCR, run by TCRdb on the 5' RACE reads, gives a single entry per CDR3 protein. This table has approximately 90,000 distinct CDR3 sequences, roughly 15% appearing once. Germline V lookup: CDR1 LGHDT, CDR2 YNNKEL (reference sequence). There are 14 residues in the CDR3. The chain joins TRBV3-1 to TRBJ2-3, with TRBD2 identical over 8 bases. The source was CD8+ T cells not binding an NS4B(214-222) dextramer, sorted from PBMCs, collected 21 days after the first yellow fever vaccination. The receptor's source is a man aged 18 to 30 who received the YFV17D yellow fever vaccine. CDR3 sequence: CASRQRGRTDTQYF. In DNA form, the CDR3 reads TGTGCCAGCCGCCAGCGGGGGCGCACAGATACGCAGTATTTT.